This entry concerns a single T cell receptor beta chain. No antigen is known for it. During the collection period, no donor immune events like infections were recorded. The method was immunoSEQ multiplex PCR; TCRdb's version includes in-frame clones alone and lacks a portion of them. The repertoire holds about 74,000 clones, with roughly 86% as singletons. Germline CDR1 reads MDHEN; CDR2 reads SYDVKM. This CDR3 has 14 residues. Germline trimming cut 5 bases from V and 7 bases from J; bases unmatched to any gene: 9. The data were taken from a study of identifying expanded T cells in peripheral blood. Whole-study findings and limits: Differentially abundant clones: around 1.2 between replicates, 16.4 at about 13 days, more than 18 at four. Clone count variance between approximately 2-week samples rose with total template count.

The rearrangement joins TRBV28 to TRBJ1-2, with TRBD1 matching over 8 bases. Input material: blood. This receptor was identified in a person aged 18 to 75 in good health. The CDR3 DNA reads TGTGCCAGCAGTCTTCCGGGACAGGTGGTTGGCTACACCTTC. It encodes CASSLPGQVVGYTF.